Each of the 29 T cell receptor beta chains below was sequenced from the same sample in a study of blood T cell repertoires in COVID-19. Sequenced by immunoSEQ multiplex PCR; TCRdb stores in-frame clones only, minus some. This table has 75,000 to 100,000 clones, roughly nine tenths appearing once. Sequenced: peripheral blood. These receptors were taken from a man in his fifties or sixties with acute or convalescent COVID-19.

The V and J genes are TRBV18 and TRBJ2-1, with TRBD2 matching over 8 bases. J gave up 8 bases and V 2 bases, and 11 bases lay outside the gene matches. The germline CDR1 and CDR2 sequences are KGHSH and LQKENI. The CDR3 spans 16 residues. In nucleotides, the CDR3 is TGTGCCAGCTCACCAAGTGTTGGACTAGCTGGGCATGAGCAGTTCTTC. It codes for CASSPSVGLAGHEQFF.

This chain links TRBV5-6 with TRBJ2-2; TRBD1 matches at 12 bases. Looked up from germline, CDR1 is SGHDT and CDR2 is YYEEEE. Germline trimming cut 3 bases from V and 4 bases from J; bases unmatched to any gene: 1. CDR3 length: 15 amino acids. DNA for the CDR3: TGTGCCAGCAGCTGGGACAGGGGGCGCACCGGGGAGCTGTTTTTT. Translation gives CASSWDRGRTGELFF.

Comments on this clone: Other DNA variants within this sample encode the same CDR3. The chain joins TRBV12-3 or TRBV12-4 to TRBJ1-1; the D is unclear. CDR3 length: 13 amino acids. V lost 3 bases, J lost 2 bases, and 7 bases lay in between. The CDR3 loop is CASSFGGNTEAFF. The CDR3 coding sequence is TGTGCCAGCAGTTTCGGAGGTAACACTGAAGCTTTCTTT.

The chain carries TRBV19 and TRBJ1-1; D call uncertain. Between the trimmed V and J ends, which lost 2 bases and 4 bases, there was a span of 14 bases. This CDR3 has 15 residues. Looked up from germline, CDR1 is LNHDA and CDR2 is SQIVND (reference sequence). The CDR3 loop reads CASSISGYAATEAFF. The CDR3 DNA reads as TGTGCCAGTAGTATATCGGGGTACGCGGCCACTGAAGCTTTCTTT.

The chain employs TRBV27 and TRBJ1-1; D is uncertain. V lost 6 bases and J 1 base, leaving 12 bases between the germline ends. CDR3 size: 14 residues. CDR1 is MNHEY, CDR2 SMNVEV, per germline (reference sequence). The CDR3 protein is CASSGQRWNTEAFF. The DNA for the CDR3 is TGTGCCAGCAGCGGCCAGAGGTGGAACACTGAAGCTTTCTTT.

The genes are TRBV20-1 and TRBJ1-4, with D unresolved. V gave up 3 bases and J gave up 7 bases, with 9 bases separating them. Germline CDR1 and CDR2: DFQATT and SNEGSKA (reference sequence). The CDR3 loop spans 12 amino acids. Here the CDR3 reads CSASLSGEKLFF. CDR3 bases: TGCAGTGCTAGTCTCTCGGGTGAAAAACTGTTTTTT.

V usage is TRBV11-2 and J usage is TRBJ1-1; TRBD1 might be the D (6 bases). Trimming took off 3 bases at V and 8 bases at J, with 10 bases between the two ends. Germline values: CDR1 SGHAT, CDR2 FQNNGV. The CDR3 totals 12 residues. The CDR3 DNA sequence: TGTGCCAGCAGCTTTCTAACAGGGGAAGCTTTCTTT. Encoded protein: CASSFLTGEAFF.

The genes are TRBV27 and TRBJ2-1, with 7 positions matching TRBD2. Germline lookup yields CDR1 MNHEY and CDR2 SMNVEV (reference sequence). J was trimmed by 5 bases and V by 5 bases; bases with no gene match: 9. The CDR3 is 15 residues long. CDR3 in amino acids: CASSPPGLRHNEQFF. The DNA of the CDR3 is TGTGCCAGCAGTCCCCCGGGACTACGCCACAATGAGCAGTTCTTC.

The chain recombines TRBV30 with TRBJ2-7, with D possibly TRBD2 on 5 matching bases. Looked up from germline, CDR1 is GTSNPN and CDR2 is SVGIG (reference sequence). The CDR3 length is 14 residues. Trimming left V 0 bases short and J 1 base short, with 10 bases between. In DNA form, the CDR3 reads TGTGCCTGGAGTGTAGAGGGCAGATCCTACGAGCAGTACTTC. Amino acids: CAWSVEGRSYEQYF.

This chain uses TRBV5-1 with TRBJ2-7; 8 bases are a match to TRBD1. The junction had 8 bases not matched to a gene; V was cut back by 4 bases and J by 5 bases. The CDR3 runs 14 residues. Germline V gene data show CDR1 as SGHRS and CDR2 as YFSETQ. The CDR3 DNA sequence: TGCGCCAGCAGCACGGACAGGGAGGAGAACGAGCAGTACTTC. Its translation is CASSTDREENEQYF.

This chain uses TRBV14 with TRBJ2-1; 8 bases fit TRBD2. Germline V CDR1 and CDR2: SGHDN, FVKESK. This CDR3 contains 16 residues. J lost 7 bases, V lost 1 base, and 9 bases had no gene match. CDR3 sequence reads: CASSQVLSGVGNEQFF. Here the CDR3 DNA reads TGTGCCAGCAGCCAAGTACTTAGCGGGGTTGGTAATGAGCAGTTCTTC.

The chain joins TRBV7-2 to TRBJ2-3, with 7 positions matching TRBD2. Per the germline V gene, CDR1 is SGHTA and CDR2 is FQGNSA. V lost 7 bases to trimming and J lost 7 bases; unmatched junction nucleotides: 14. This CDR3 spans 15 amino acids. CDR3 region: CASTAVAGPSNTQYF. For the CDR3, the DNA is TGTGCCAGCACCGCCGTAGCGGGCCCTTCAAATACGCAGTATTTT.

The gene calls are TRBV5-6 and TRBJ1-1; 8 bases align to TRBD1. The germline gives CDR1 SGHDT, CDR2 YYEEEE. V lost 4 bases, J lost 6 bases, and 2 bases stayed unmatched. The CDR3 has 12 amino acids. DNA for the CDR3: TGTGCCAGCAGCCCGGGACAGGCTGAAGCTTTCTTT. Encoded protein: CASSPGQAEAFF.

This chain joins TRBV18 and TRBJ2-1; D possibly corresponds to TRBD1 (5 bases). V lost 5 bases and J lost 6, with 14 bases in between. The CDR3 runs 14 residues. Germline lookup yields CDR1 KGHSH and CDR2 LQKENI. The CDR3 is CASSSPRDFNEQFF. Here the CDR3 DNA reads TGTGCCAGCTCATCCCCCAGGGATTTCAATGAGCAGTTCTTC.

The chain combines TRBV7-2 with TRBJ2-2, with D unclear. The CDR3 covers 15 residues. Deletions cut 2 bases from V and 6 bases from J, with 13 bases between. Germline CDR1 reads SGHTA; CDR2 reads FQGNSA. Here the CDR3 reads CASSLKLGSAGELFF. In nucleotides, the CDR3 is TGTGCCAGCAGCTTAAAACTCGGTAGTGCCGGGGAGCTGTTTTTT. The complete variable domain, with remaining parts taken from reference TRBV7-2 and TRBJ2-2, reads GAGVSQSPSNKVTEKGKDVELRCDPISGHTALYWYRQSLGQGLEFLIYFQGNSAPDKSGLPSDRFSAERTGGSVSTLTIQRTQQEDSAVYLCASSLKLGSAGELFFGEGSRLTVL.

This clone has only one observation. The V call is TRBV7-2, the J call TRBJ2-7, with 7 bases identical to TRBD1. V was clipped by 5 bases and J by 1 base; unmatched bases: 5. The CDR3 has 14 amino acids. Germline CDR1 and CDR2: SGHTA and FQGNSA. CDR3 bases: TGTGCCAGCAGCAGGACAGGCTATTCCTACGAGCAGTACTTC. It codes for CASSRTGYSYEQYF.

The J gene is TRBJ1-5, the V gene TRBV7-9, with D perhaps TRBD1 (5 bases). This CDR3 spans 14 amino acids. V dropped 5 bases and J dropped 2 bases, with 10 bases sitting between them. Germline V lookup: CDR1 SEHNR, CDR2 FQNEAQ (reference sequence). CDR3 residues: CASSPGRGNQPQHF. CDR3 sequence (DNA): TGTGCCAGCAGCCCGGGCAGGGGCAATCAGCCCCAGCATTTT.

This clone appeared a few times. This chain uses TRBV6-5 with TRBJ1-4, with D perhaps matching TRBD1 (5 bases). V was cut by 7 bases and J by 7 bases, with 13 bases left in between. The CDR3 loop spans 13 amino acids. The germline CDR1 and CDR2 sequences are MNHEY and SVGAGI. The CDR3, as DNA: TGTGCCAGCAAGGGGTACGACGGTGAAAAACTGTTTTTT. It yields the protein CASKGYDGEKLFF.

The table lists this clone with a few counts. This rearrangement joins TRBV5-5 to TRBJ1-1; perhaps TRBD1 as D (6 bases). CDR3 length: 13 amino acids. Trimming removed 3 bases from V and 3 bases from J, with 9 bases in between. Germline values: CDR1 SGHKS, CDR2 YYEKEE (reference sequence). CDR3 sequence reads: CASSWTEDTEAFF. Written as DNA, the CDR3 is TGTGCCAGCAGCTGGACAGAAGACACTGAAGCTTTCTTT.

The chain links TRBV18 to TRBJ1-1, with 12 bases identical to TRBD1. With V trimmed by 2 bases and J by 5 bases, 3 bases remained unmatched. The CDR3 totals 15 residues. The germline CDR1 and CDR2 sequences are KGHSH and LQKENI. The CDR3 DNA is TGTGCCAGCTCACCAGGGACAGGGGGCAAAACTGAAGCTTTCTTT. This codes for CASSPGTGGKTEAFF. The whole variable domain, remainder taken from reference TRBV18 and TRBJ1-1, is NAGVMQNPRHLVRRRGQEARLRCSPMKGHSHVYWYRQLPEEGLKFMVYLQKENIIDESGMPKERFSAEFPKEGPSILRIQQVVRGDSAAYFCASSPGTGGKTEAFFGQGTRLTVV.

The rearrangement uses TRBV27 and TRBJ1-2; 12 positions match TRBD1. V lost 3 bases and J lost 4; bases outside the gene matches: 12. The CDR3 extends over 18 amino acids. CDR1 is MNHEY and CDR2 is SMNVEV in the germline V gene (reference sequence). CDR3 sequence reads: CASSLGYRDRGPAYGYTF. DNA of the CDR3: TGTGCCAGCAGTTTGGGATACCGGGACAGGGGGCCAGCCTATGGCTACACCTTC.

The chain recombines TRBV19 with TRBJ1-5; D is unresolved. Germline lookup yields CDR1 LNHDA and CDR2 SQIVND (reference sequence). Trimming removed 7 bases from V and 3 bases from J, with 22 bases in between. There are 17 residues in the CDR3. This CDR3 reads CASKDGGWRRPNQPQHF. CDR3 in DNA: TGTGCCAGTAAGGATGGAGGGTGGCGCCGCCCCAATCAGCCCCAGCATTTT.

This clone has only a few counts. This chain connects TRBV24-1 to TRBJ2-1, with 9 bases aligning to TRBD1. The CDR3 sequence is 17 residues long. CDR1 and CDR2 (germline): KGHDR, SFDVKD. The trim removed 6 bases at V and 4 bases at J, leaving 12 bases unmatched. CDR3 sequence: CATSLRPGQGVYNEQFF. The CDR3 DNA follows: TGTGCCACCAGTCTGAGGCCGGGACAGGGCGTATACAATGAGCAGTTCTTC.

V is TRBV13 and J is TRBJ2-1, with TRBD2 identical over 13 bases. The length of the CDR3 is 17 residues. V was pared by 5 bases and J by 9 bases, with 13 bases of the junction left unmatched. Germline V gene sequence: CDR1 PRHDT, CDR2 FYEKMQ (reference sequence). For the CDR3, the DNA is TGTGCCAGCAGCCAGGGACTAGCGGGGACCGGACGGGGTGAGCAGTTCTTC. Amino acid sequence: CASSQGLAGTGRGEQFF.

Concerning this clone: The junction departs from germline at one end; a sequencing error may be responsible. The rearrangement uses TRBV5-1 and TRBJ2-7; 8 nucleotides align to TRBD1. This CDR3 is 14 amino acids long. The V gene's germline CDR1 is SGHRS and CDR2 YFSETQ. The CDR3 DNA sequence: TGCGCCAGCAGCGAACCGGGACAGGCCGGTTATATGCACTTC. Translated: CASSEPGQAGYMHF.

The chain employs TRBV5-1 and TRBJ1-2; 7 nucleotides align to TRBD1. The CDR3 loop spans 13 amino acids. V shed 4 bases and J 2 bases; nucleotides not matched to a gene: 2. Per the germline V gene, CDR1 is SGHRS and CDR2 is YFSETQ. The CDR3 coding sequence is TGCGCCAGCAGCCAGACAGGGAACTATGGCTACACCTTC. It specifies CASSQTGNYGYTF.

This chain connects TRBV3-1 (or the pseudogene TRBV3-2) to TRBJ2-7; TRBD1 is a possible D gene (5 bases). CDR3 length: 13 residues. Trimming took 0 bases from V and 3 from J, leaving 6 bases between them. Germline CDR1 and CDR2: LGHDT and YNNKEL (reference sequence). CDR3 in DNA: TGTGCCAGCAGCCAAGATAGGGGCTACGAGCAGTACTTC. As protein: CASSQDRGYEQYF.

This sequence joins TRBV2 and TRBJ1-6, with a possible D match to TRBD1 (6 bases). Germline V CDR1 and CDR2: SNHLY, FYNNEI. The CDR3 is made up of 14 amino acids. The V end was cut by 3 bases, the J end by 5 bases, with 8 bases between. This chain's CDR3 is CASSDQGNNSPLHF. CDR3 nucleotide sequence: TGTGCCAGCAGTGACCAGGGGAATAATTCACCCCTCCACTTT. Full variable domain (rest looked up from reference TRBV2 and TRBJ1-6): EPEVTQTPSHQVTQMGQEVILRCVPISNHLYFYWYRQILGQKVEFLVSFYNNEISEKSEIFDDQFSVERPDGSNFTLKIRSTKLEDSAMYFCASSDQGNNSPLHFGNGTRLTVT.

This clone came up once. V and J are TRBV29-1 and TRBJ1-1; D is unclear. Germline values: CDR1 SQVTM, CDR2 ANQGSEA. V was shortened by 7 bases and J by 1 base, with 7 bases between the two germline ends. The length of the CDR3 is 11 residues. CDR3 in DNA: TGCAGCGCGCGCAGGAACACTGAAGCTTTCTTT. This gives the protein CSARRNTEAFF.